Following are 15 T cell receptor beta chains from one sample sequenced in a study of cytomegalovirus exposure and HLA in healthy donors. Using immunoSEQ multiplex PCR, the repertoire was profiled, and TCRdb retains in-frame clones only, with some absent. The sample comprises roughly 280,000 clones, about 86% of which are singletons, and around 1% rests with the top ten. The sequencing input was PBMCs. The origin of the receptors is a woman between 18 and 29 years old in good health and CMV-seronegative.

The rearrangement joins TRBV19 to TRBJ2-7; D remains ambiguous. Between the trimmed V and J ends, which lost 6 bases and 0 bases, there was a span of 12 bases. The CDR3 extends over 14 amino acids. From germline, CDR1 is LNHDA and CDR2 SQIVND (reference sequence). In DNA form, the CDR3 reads TGTGCCAGTAGCTCCCAGAAAAACTCCTACGAGCAGTACTTC. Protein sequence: CASSSQKNSYEQYF.

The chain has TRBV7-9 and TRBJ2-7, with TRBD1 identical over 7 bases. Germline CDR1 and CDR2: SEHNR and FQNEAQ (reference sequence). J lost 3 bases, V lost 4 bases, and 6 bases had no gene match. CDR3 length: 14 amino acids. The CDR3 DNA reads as TGTGCCAGCAGCTCCTCAGGGGGAAACTACGAGCAGTACTTC. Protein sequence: CASSSSGGNYEQYF. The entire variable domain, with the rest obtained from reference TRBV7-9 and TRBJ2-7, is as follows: DTGVSQNPRHKITKRGQNVTFRCDPISEHNRLYWYRQTLGQGPEFLTYFQNEAQLEKSRLLSDRFSAERPKGSFSTLEIQRTEQGDSAMYLCASSSSGGNYEQYFGPGTRLTVT.

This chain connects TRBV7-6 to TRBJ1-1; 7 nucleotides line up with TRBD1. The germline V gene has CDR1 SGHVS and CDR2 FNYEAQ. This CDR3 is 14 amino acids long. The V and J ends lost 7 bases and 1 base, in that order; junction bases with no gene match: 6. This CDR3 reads CASIVGTANTEAFF. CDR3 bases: TGTGCCAGCATCGTCGGGACAGCGAACACTGAAGCTTTCTTT.

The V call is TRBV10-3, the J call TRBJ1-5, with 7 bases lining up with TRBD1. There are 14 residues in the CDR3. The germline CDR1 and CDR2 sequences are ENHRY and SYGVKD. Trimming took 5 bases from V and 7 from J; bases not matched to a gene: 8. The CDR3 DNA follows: TGTGCCATCAGTTCCGGGACAGATCCACAGCCCCAGCATTTT. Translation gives CAISSGTDPQPQHF.

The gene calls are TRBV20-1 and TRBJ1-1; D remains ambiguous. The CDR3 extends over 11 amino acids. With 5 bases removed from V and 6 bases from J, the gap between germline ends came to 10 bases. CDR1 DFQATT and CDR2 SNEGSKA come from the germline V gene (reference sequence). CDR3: CSALHAPEAFF. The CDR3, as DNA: TGCAGTGCTCTGCATGCGCCTGAAGCTTTCTTT.

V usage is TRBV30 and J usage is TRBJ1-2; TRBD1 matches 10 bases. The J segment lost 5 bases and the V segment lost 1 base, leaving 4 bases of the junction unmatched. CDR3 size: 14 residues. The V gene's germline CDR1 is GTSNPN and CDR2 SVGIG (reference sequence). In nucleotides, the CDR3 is TGTGCCTGGAGTGACGGGACAGGGGCTTATGGCTACACCTTC. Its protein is CAWSDGTGAYGYTF.

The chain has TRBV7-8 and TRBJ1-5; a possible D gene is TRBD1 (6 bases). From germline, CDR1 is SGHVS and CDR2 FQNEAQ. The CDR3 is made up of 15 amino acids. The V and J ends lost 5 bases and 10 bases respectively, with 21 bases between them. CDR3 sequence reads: CASSPKRTLQGPQHF. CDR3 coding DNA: TGTGCCAGCAGCCCTAAACGGACTTTACAGGGCCCCCAGCATTTT.

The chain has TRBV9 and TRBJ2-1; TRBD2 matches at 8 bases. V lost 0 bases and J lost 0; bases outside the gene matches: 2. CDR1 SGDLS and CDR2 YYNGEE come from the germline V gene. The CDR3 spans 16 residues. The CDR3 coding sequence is TGTGCCAGCAGCGTAGTGAGCGGGAGCTCCTACAATGAGCAGTTCTTC. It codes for CASSVVSGSSYNEQFF.

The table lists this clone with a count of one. The chain's CDR3 is CASSLVDRAGIEAFF. Written as DNA, the CDR3 is TGCGCCAGCAGCTTGGTGGACAGGGCCGGGATAGAAGCTTTCTTT. The rearrangement uses TRBV5-1 and TRBJ1-1, with 8 nucleotides matching TRBD1. Germline CDR1 SGHRS, CDR2 YFSETQ. CDR3 size: 15 residues. J was trimmed by 8 bases and V by 0 bases; bases with no gene match: 9.

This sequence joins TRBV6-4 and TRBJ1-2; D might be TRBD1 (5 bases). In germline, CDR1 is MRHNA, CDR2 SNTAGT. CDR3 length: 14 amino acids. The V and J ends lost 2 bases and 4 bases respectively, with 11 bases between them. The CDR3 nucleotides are TGTGCCAGCAGTGACAGGCAGGGCGGCTATGGCTACACCTTC. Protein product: CASSDRQGGYGYTF.

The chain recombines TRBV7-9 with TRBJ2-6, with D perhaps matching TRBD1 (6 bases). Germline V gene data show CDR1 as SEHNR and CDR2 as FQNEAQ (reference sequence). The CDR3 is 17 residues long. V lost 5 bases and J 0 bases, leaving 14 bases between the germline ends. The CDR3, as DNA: TGTGCCAGCAGCCCCTGGTTGACAGGCTCTGGGGCCAACGTCCTGACTTTC. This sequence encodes CASSPWLTGSGANVLTF.

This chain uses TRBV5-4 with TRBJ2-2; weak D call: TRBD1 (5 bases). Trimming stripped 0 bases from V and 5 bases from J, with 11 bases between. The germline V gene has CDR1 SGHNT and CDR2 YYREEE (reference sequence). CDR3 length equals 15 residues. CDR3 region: CASSLEQGGTGELFF. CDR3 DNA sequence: TGTGCCAGCAGCTTGGAGCAGGGTGGTACCGGGGAGCTGTTTTTT.

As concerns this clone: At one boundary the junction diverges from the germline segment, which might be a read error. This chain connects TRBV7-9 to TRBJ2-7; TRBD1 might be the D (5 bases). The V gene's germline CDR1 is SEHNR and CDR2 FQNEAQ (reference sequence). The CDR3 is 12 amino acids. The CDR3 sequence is CASSGIRDDHDF. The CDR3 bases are TGTGCCAGCAGCGGTATCAGGGATGATCATGACTTC.

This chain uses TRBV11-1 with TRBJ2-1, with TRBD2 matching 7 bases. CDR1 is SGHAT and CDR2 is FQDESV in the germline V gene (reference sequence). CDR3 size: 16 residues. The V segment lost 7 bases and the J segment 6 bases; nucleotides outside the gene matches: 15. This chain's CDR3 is CASNRSPAGVGNEQFF. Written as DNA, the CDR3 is TGTGCCAGCAACAGAAGCCCCGCGGGAGTGGGCAATGAGCAGTTCTTC.

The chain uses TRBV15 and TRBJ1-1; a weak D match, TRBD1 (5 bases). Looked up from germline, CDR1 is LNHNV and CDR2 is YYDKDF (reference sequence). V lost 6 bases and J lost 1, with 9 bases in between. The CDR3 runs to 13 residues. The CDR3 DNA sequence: TGTGCCACCAGTGGGGGGGGGAACACTGAAGCTTTCTTT. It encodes CATSGGGNTEAFF.